Reported below is one T cell receptor beta chain. These data originate in a study of OX40 agonist ivuxolimab in advanced cancers. Study-wide context: Three patients responded partially, comprising one with hepatocellular carcinoma and two with cutaneous melanoma.

The data were produced by immunoSEQ multiplex PCR, yet TCRdb's version contains in-frame clones alone and is incomplete. The top ten clones hold 2% to 3% of a sample with about 60,000 clones, under 85% of them seen once. Germline V gene sequence: CDR1 MNHNS, CDR2 SASEGT. V lost 1 base to trimming and J lost 5 bases; unmatched junction nucleotides: 12. The CDR3 totals 18 residues. The receptor's source is an adult with an advanced solid tumor such as melanoma, head and neck, liver or kidney cancer. This material consisted of CD4+ or CD8+ T cells sorted from blood, taken in a trial of the OX40 agonist ivuxolimab. V gene TRBV6-1 combines with J gene TRBJ2-5; TRBD2 matches at 11 bases. The CDR3 DNA reads TGTGCCAGCAGTGAAGGAGACTTAGCGGGAGGGCGATCGGAGACCCAGTACTTC. It codes for CASSEGDLAGGRSETQYF.